The 14 T cell receptor beta chains reported below all come from one sample, sequenced in a study of CD8 T cells in ankylosing spondylitis. TCRdb recomputed calls from the 5' RACE reads with MiXCR, one row per CDR3 protein. The repertoire consists of about 33,000 distinct CDR3 sequences, with 13% occurring once and the leading ten covering approximately 33%. Sequencing was performed on synovial fluid, either unsorted or a sorted T cell fraction (not recorded which). These receptors all stem from a male donor with ankylosing spondylitis.

The chain couples TRBV6-5 to TRBJ2-7; 7 positions match TRBD1. With V trimmed by 2 bases and J by 3 bases, 7 bases remained unmatched. CDR1 MNHEY and CDR2 SVGAGI come from the germline V gene. The CDR3 loop spans 15 amino acids. This chain's CDR3 is CASSYINRGSYEQYF. In DNA form, the CDR3 reads TGTGCCAGCAGTTACATTAACAGGGGAAGCTACGAGCAGTACTTC.

This clonotype was seen more than once but under ten times. This chain joins TRBV20-1 and TRBJ1-4; the D is unclear. The V gene's germline CDR1 is DFQATT and CDR2 SNEGSKA (reference sequence). This CDR3 has 14 amino acids. Deletions cut 2 bases from V and 3 bases from J, with 10 bases between. CDR3 sequence: CSARSGAPNEKLFF. The CDR3 region has the DNA TGCAGTGCTAGATCCGGCGCCCCTAATGAAAAACTGTTTTTT.

This clonotype was counted many times. The genes are TRBV28 and TRBJ2-1; 9 bases line up with TRBD1. There are 14 residues in the CDR3. The germline V gene encodes CDR1 MDHEN and CDR2 SYDVKM. The V and J ends lost 9 bases and 6 bases, in that order; junction bases with no gene match: 9. CDR3 DNA: TGTGCCAGGGTGGACAGGGGACCGGTCAATGAGCAGTTCTTC. Protein sequence: CARVDRGPVNEQFF.

At least ten counts were recorded for this clonotype. V is TRBV6-6 and J is TRBJ2-3; D unresolved. Germline V gene lookup returns CDR1 MNHNY and CDR2 SVGAGI (reference sequence). With 11 bases removed from V and 1 base from J, the gap between germline ends came to 13 bases. This CDR3 region has 13 residues. DNA for the CDR3: TGTGCCGAAGCAGCTAAAGGCACAGATACGCAGTATTTT. This codes for CAEAAKGTDTQYF.

The chain uses TRBV7-2 and TRBJ2-7; 9 positions agree with TRBD1. V shed 1 base, J shed 4 bases, and the junction held 5 bases outside the gene matches. The CDR3 sequence is 15 residues long. In germline, CDR1 is SGHTA, CDR2 FQGNSA. The CDR3 sequence is CASSLGTGVVYEQYF. CDR3 DNA: TGTGCCAGCAGCTTAGGGACAGGGGTCGTGTACGAGCAGTACTTC. The whole variable domain, remainder taken from reference TRBV7-2 and TRBJ2-7, is GAGVSQSPSNKVTEKGKDVELRCDPISGHTALYWYRQSLGQGLEFLIYFQGNSAPDKSGLPSDRFSAERTGGSVSTLTIQRTQQEDSAVYLCASSLGTGVVYEQYFGPGTRLTVT.

Written as DNA, the CDR3 is TGTGCCAGCAGCCAGGGAATCAGCGGGTATGGCTACACCTTC. Translation gives CASSQGISGYGYTF. V and J are TRBV4-2 and TRBJ1-2, with D uncertain. CDR1 LGHNA and CDR2 YNFKEQ come from the germline V gene. CDR3 size: 14 residues. Trimming pared 3 bases from V and 5 bases from J, leaving 13 bases between.

This chain uses TRBV28 with TRBJ2-3, with 10 bases fitting TRBD2. The CDR3 extends over 16 amino acids. Germline V gene sequence: CDR1 MDHEN, CDR2 SYDVKM. The V and J ends lost 5 bases and 1 base, in that order; junction bases with no gene match: 6. CDR3 loop: CASSTLAGDRTDTQYF. Here the CDR3 DNA reads TGTGCCAGCAGTACCCTAGCGGGGGACCGCACAGATACGCAGTATTTT.

CDR3 sequence: CAWRVTGSYEQYF. The CDR3 region has the DNA TGTGCCTGGAGAGTGACAGGAAGCTACGAGCAGTACTTC. V usage is TRBV30 and J usage is TRBJ2-7, with D maybe TRBD1 (6 bases). V was trimmed by 3 bases and J by 3 bases, leaving 12 bases between them. CDR1 is GTSNPN and CDR2 is SVGIG in the germline V gene (reference sequence). The CDR3 spans 13 residues.

This chain links TRBV12-3 or TRBV12-4 with TRBJ2-7; 7 bases map to TRBD1. Losses at the gene ends were 5 bases for V and 0 bases for J; bases not matched to a gene: 4. The CDR3 is 14 residues long. CDR3 DNA sequence: TGTGCCAGCAGTGACAGGGACAGCTCCTACGAGCAGTACTTC. It yields the protein CASSDRDSSYEQYF.

This clonotype was seen only a few times. V usage is TRBV9 and J usage is TRBJ1-2, with D hard to call. Germline CDR1 reads SGDLS; CDR2 reads YYNGEE. The V gene lost 0 bases and the J gene lost 3 bases, with 9 bases spanning the gap. The CDR3 consists of 14 residues. CDR3 sequence reads: CASSVAYSHYGYTF. CDR3 in DNA: TGTGCCAGCAGCGTAGCGTACAGCCACTATGGCTACACCTTC. Supplemented by reference TRBV9 and TRBJ1-2, the full variable domain reads DSGVTQTPKHLITATGQRVTLRCSPRSGDLSVYWYQQSLDQGLQFLIQYYNGEERAKGNILERFSAQQFPDLHSELNLSSLELGDSALYFCASSVAYSHYGYTFGSGTRLTVV.

This clonotype occurred a few times. This chain connects TRBV6-2 or TRBV6-3 to TRBJ2-1, with 8 bases that match TRBD2. V shed 4 bases and J 3 bases; nucleotides not matched to a gene: 14. The CDR3 runs 18 residues. Germline V gene sequence: CDR1 MNHEY, CDR2 SVGEGT. CDR3 in DNA: TGTGCCAGCAGTTCCCCCCCGGGGACTAGGGCCATCTACAATGAGCAGTTCTTC. It codes for CASSSPPGTRAIYNEQFF.

This chain joins TRBV15 and TRBJ1-5; D is unresolved. The CDR3 is 16 amino acids. Deletions cut 1 base from V and 0 bases from J, with 10 bases between. The germline CDR1 and CDR2 sequences are LNHNV and YYDKDF (reference sequence). The CDR3 here is CATSRGWRASNQPQHF. The CDR3 nucleotides are TGTGCCACCAGCAGAGGGTGGAGGGCTAGCAATCAGCCCCAGCATTTT.

V usage is TRBV7-9 and J usage is TRBJ1-2; D gene ambiguous. Looked up from germline, CDR1 is SEHNR and CDR2 is FQNEAQ (reference sequence). V lost 2 bases and J 4 bases, leaving 11 bases between the germline ends. There are 14 residues in the CDR3. CDR3 protein: CASSLNPAGYGYTF. CDR3 coding DNA: TGTGCCAGCAGCTTAAACCCGGCAGGCTATGGCTACACCTTC.

This clonotype was seen a handful of times. The chain is built from TRBV7-2 and TRBJ1-5; D perhaps matches TRBD1 (5 bases). Germline values: CDR1 SGHTA, CDR2 FQGNSA. Trimming removed 4 bases from V and 4 bases from J, with 17 bases in between. The CDR3 is 16 amino acids. CDR3 region: CASSSGVRIRNQPQHF. The CDR3 DNA reads TGTGCCAGCAGCTCGGGGGTCAGGATCCGTAATCAGCCCCAGCATTTT. Full variable domain (outside the CDR3, taken from reference TRBV7-2 and TRBJ1-5): GAGVSQSPSNKVTEKGKDVELRCDPISGHTALYWYRQSLGQGLEFLIYFQGNSAPDKSGLPSDRFSAERTGGSVSTLTIQRTQQEDSAVYLCASSSGVRIRNQPQHFGDGTRLSIL.